What follows describes a single TCR beta chain. Method: immunoSEQ multiplex PCR; TCRdb's copy keeps in-frame clones and lacks some. This sample has around 190,000 clones, with roughly four fifths found just once. This sample stems from a study of blood T cell repertoires in COVID-19. With V trimmed by 7 bases and J by 2 bases, 3 bases remained unmatched. Germline assignment: CDR1 MNHEY and CDR2 SVGAGI. The CDR3 is 13 amino acids. Sequencing was carried out using peripheral blood. The chain links TRBV6-5 to TRBJ2-7, with 9 bases identical to TRBD1. The sequence was collected from a woman between 65 and 79 years old with COVID-19, enrolled during active disease. The CDR3 region is CASTRTGAYEQYF. In nucleotides, the CDR3 is TGTGCCAGCACCCGGACAGGGGCCTACGAGCAGTACTTC.